The clone carrying this T cell receptor (beta chain) has only a few counts. This CDR3 spans 15 amino acids. Germline V CDR1 and CDR2: DFQATT, SNEGSKA (reference sequence). J was trimmed by 4 bases and V by 5 bases; bases with no gene match: 11. This sample was taken from a study of response to subunit inactivated influenza vaccine. TCRdb used MiXCR to reprocess the RT-PCR reads, holding one entry per CDR3 protein. The sample consists of more than 700,000 distinct CDR3 sequences, roughly 20% of them appearing once. The sequence derives from a man aged 45-65 years who received an inactivated influenza vaccine. The genes are TRBV20-1 and TRBJ1-5; 7 nucleotides align to TRBD1. The sequencing used PBMCs from blood, collected about 5 days after vaccination. DNA for the CDR3: TGCAGTGCTCCTGATTCCGGACAGGCGAATCAGCCCCAGCATTTT. It specifies CSAPDSGQANQPQHF.